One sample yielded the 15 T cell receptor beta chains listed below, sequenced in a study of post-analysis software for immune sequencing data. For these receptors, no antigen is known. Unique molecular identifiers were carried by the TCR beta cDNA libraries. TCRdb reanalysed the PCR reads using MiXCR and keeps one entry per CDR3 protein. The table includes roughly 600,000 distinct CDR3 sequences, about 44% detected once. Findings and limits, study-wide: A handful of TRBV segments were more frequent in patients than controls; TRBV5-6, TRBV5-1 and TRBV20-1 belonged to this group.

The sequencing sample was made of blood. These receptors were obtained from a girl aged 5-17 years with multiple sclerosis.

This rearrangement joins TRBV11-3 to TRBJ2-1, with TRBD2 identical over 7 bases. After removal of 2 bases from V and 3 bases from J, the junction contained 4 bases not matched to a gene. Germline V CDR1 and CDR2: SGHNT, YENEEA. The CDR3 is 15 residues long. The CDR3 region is CASSLPGGHYNEQFF. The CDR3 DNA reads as TGTGCCAGCAGCTTACCGGGAGGACACTACAATGAGCAGTTCTTC.

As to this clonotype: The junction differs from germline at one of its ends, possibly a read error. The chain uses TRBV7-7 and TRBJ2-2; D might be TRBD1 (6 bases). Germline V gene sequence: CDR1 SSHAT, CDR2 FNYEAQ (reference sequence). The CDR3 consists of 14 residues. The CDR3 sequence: CASSRDRLTGELFF. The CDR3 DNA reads TGTGCTAGCAGCCGTGACAGGCTCACCGGGGAGCTGTTTTTT. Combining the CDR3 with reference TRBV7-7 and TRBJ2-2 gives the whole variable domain GAGVSQSPRYKVTKRGQDVTLRCDPISSHATLYWYQQALGQGPEFLTYFNYEAQPDKSGLPSDRFSAERPEGSISTLTIQRTEQRDSAMYRCASSRDRLTGELFFGEGSRLTVL.

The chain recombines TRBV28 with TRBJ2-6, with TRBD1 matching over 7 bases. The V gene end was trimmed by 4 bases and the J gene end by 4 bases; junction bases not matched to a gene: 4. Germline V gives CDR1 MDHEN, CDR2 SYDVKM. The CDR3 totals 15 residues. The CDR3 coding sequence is TGTGCCAGCAGTTCCACAGGGGTGGGGGCCAACGTCCTGACTTTC. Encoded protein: CASSSTGVGANVLTF.

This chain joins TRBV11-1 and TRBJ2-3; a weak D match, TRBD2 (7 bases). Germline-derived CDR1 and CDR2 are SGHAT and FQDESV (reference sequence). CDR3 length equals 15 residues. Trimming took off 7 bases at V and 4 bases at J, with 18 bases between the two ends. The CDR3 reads CASTERGGSADTQYF. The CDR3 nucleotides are TGTGCCAGCACCGAGAGGGGGGGGTCCGCAGATACGCAGTATTTT.

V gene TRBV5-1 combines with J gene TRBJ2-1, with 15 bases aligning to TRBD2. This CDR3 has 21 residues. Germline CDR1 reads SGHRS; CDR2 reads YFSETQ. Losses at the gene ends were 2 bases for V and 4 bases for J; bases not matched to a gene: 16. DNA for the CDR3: TGCGCCAGCAGCTTCAAGACCTTGGGACTAGCGGGGGGCCCTACATACAATGAGCAGTTCTTC. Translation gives CASSFKTLGLAGGPTYNEQFF.

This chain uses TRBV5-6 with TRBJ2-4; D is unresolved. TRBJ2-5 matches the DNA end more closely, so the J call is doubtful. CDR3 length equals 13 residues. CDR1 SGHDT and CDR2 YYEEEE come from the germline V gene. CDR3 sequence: CASSLRTRETQYF. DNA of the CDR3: TGTGCCAGCAGCTTGCGTACCCGAGAGACCCAGTACTTC.

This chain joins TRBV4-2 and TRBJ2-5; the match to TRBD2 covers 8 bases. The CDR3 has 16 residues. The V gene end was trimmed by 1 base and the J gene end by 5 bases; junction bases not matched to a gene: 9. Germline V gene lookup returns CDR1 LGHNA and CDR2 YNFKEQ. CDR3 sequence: CASSQASGLVFETQYF. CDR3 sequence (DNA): TGTGCCAGCAGCCAAGCCTCGGGACTAGTATTTGAGACCCAGTACTTC.

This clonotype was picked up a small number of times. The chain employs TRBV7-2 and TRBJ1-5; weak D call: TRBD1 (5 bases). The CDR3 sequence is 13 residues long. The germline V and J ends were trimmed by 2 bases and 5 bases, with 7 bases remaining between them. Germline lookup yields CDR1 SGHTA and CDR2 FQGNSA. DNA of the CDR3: TGTGCCAGCAGCTTATTCAGGGATCAGCCCCAGCATTTT. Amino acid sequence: CASSLFRDQPQHF.

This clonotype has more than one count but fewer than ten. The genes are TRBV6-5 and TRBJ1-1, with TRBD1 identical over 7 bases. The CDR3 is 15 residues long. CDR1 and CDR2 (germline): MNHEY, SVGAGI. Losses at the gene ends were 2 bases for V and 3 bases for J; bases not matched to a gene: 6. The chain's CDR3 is CASSYLTGKDTEAFF. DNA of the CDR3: TGTGCCAGCAGTTACCTGACAGGGAAGGACACTGAAGCTTTCTTT.

CDR3 sequence reads: CSVDLTGTGRPYGYTF. The DNA for the CDR3 is TGCAGCGTTGACCTAACCGGGACAGGACGCCCATATGGCTACACCTTC. The chain combines TRBV29-1 with TRBJ1-2; 8 bases line up with TRBD1. Germline-derived CDR1 and CDR2 are SQVTM and ANQGSEA. The CDR3 spans 16 residues. V shed 3 bases and J 5 bases; nucleotides not matched to a gene: 14. The whole variable domain, filled in from reference TRBV29-1 and TRBJ1-2, reads SAVISQKPSRDICQRGTSLTIQCQVDSQVTMMFWYRQQPGQSLTLIATANQGSEATYESGFVIDKFPISRPNLTFSTLTVSNMSPEDSSIYLCSVDLTGTGRPYGYTFGSGTRLTVV.

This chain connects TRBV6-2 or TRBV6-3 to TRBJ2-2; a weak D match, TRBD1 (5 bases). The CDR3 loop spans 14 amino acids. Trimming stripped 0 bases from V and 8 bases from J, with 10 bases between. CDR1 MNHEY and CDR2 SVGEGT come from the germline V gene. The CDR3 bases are TGTGCCAGCAGTTACTCCAGGGCGCTGGGGGAGCTGTTTTTT. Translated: CASSYSRALGELFF.

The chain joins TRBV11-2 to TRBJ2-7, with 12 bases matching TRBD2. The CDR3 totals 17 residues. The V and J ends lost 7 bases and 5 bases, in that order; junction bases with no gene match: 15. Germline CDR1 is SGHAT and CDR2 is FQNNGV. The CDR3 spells CASIPLTSGSRVNEQYF. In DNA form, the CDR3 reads TGTGCCAGCATCCCTTTGACTAGCGGGAGTCGTGTAAACGAGCAGTACTTC.

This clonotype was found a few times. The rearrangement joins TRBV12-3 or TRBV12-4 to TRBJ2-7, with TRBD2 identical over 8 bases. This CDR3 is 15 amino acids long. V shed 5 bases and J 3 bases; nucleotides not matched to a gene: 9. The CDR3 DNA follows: TGTGCCAGCAGTCCTTCGGGGGGGACCATCTACGAGCAGTACTTC. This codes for CASSPSGGTIYEQYF.

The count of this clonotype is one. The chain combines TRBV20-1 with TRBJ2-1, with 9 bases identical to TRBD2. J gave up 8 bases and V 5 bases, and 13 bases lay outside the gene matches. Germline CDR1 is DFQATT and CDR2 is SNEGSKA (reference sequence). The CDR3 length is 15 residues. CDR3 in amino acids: CSAPESREGFDEQFF. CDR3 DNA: TGCAGTGCTCCTGAATCGCGGGAGGGTTTCGATGAGCAGTTCTTC.

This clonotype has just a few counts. The CDR3 sequence: CASSYPPGAEAFF. DNA of the CDR3: TGTGCCAGCAGTTACCCACCAGGGGCTGAAGCTTTCTTT. The chain links TRBV6-5 to TRBJ1-1; perhaps TRBD1 as D (6 bases). There are 13 residues in the CDR3. V was shortened by 2 bases and J by 6 bases, with 10 bases between the two germline ends. Germline CDR1 and CDR2: MNHEY and SVGAGI.